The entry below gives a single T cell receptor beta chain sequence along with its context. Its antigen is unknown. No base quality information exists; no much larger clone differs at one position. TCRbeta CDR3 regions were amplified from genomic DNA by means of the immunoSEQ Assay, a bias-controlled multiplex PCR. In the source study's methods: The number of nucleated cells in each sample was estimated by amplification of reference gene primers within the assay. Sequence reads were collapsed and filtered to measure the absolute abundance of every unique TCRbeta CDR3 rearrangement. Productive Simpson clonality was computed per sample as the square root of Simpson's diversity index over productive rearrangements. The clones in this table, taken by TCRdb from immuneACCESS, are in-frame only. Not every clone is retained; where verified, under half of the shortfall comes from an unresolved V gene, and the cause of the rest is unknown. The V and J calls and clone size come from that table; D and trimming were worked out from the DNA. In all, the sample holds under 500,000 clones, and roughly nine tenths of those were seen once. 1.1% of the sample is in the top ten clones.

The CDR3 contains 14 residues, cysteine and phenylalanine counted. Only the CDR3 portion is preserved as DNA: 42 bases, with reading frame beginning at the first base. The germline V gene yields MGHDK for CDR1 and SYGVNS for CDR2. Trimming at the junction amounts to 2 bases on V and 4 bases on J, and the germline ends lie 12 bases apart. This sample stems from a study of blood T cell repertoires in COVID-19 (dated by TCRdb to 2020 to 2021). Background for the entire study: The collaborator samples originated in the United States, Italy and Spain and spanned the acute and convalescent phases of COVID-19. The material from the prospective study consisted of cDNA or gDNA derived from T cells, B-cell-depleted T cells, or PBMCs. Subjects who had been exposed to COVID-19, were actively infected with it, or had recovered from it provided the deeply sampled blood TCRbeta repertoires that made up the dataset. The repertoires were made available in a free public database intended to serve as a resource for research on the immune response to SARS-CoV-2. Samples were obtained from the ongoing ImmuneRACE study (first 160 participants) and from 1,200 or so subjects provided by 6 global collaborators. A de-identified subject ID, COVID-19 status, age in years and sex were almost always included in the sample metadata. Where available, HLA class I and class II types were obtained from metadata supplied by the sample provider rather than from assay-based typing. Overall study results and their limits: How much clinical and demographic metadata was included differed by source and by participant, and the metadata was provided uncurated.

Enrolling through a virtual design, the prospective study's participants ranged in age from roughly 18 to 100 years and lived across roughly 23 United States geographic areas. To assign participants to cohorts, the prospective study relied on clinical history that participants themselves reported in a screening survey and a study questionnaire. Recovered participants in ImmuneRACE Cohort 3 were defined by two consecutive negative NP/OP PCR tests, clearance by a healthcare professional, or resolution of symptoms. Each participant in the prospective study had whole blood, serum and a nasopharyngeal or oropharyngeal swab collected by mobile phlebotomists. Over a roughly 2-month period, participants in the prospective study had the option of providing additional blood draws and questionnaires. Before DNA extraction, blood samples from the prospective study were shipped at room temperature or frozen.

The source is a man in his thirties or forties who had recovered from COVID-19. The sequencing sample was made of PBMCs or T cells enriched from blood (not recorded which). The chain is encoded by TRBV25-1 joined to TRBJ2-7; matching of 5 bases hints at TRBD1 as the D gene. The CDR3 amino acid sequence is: CASSEGQGIYEQYF. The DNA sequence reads TGTGCCAGCAGTGAAGGTCAGGGAATTTACGAGCAGTACTTC.